The rows below give T cell receptor beta chains drawn from one sample of a study of beta chain features in type 1 diabetes. Assay: immunoSEQ multiplex PCR; the TCRdb copy retains only in-frame clones and omits some. The sample contains 400,000 to 550,000 clones, over 10% of which appear only once. Sample: naive CD4+ T cells from blood. These TCRs come from a woman aged 18 to 35 in good health. Both conserved end residues are part of each CDR3. The order of the fields is D gene, J gene, clone size, V gene, CDR3 DNA, CDR3 protein. A D gene is named only where the DNA matches it firmly. Clone sizes are given selectively: once, few, many, or a class where the clone is expanded.

D gene: .
J gene: TRBJ1-1
clone size: few
V gene: TRBV25-1
CDR3 DNA: TGTGCCTCTACCTCAGGGCTGAACACTGAAGCTTTCTTT
CDR3 protein: CASTSGLNTEAFF

D gene: .
J gene: TRBJ1-6
clone size: .
V gene: TRBV14
CDR3 DNA: TGTGCCAGCAGCCAAATATCTCGGCCCCTCCACTTT
CDR3 protein: CASSQISRPLHF

D gene: TRBD1
J gene: TRBJ2-5
clone size: few
V gene: TRBV18
CDR3 DNA: TGTGCCAGCTCGCGGCGACAGGGGGCCATGGAGACCCAGTACTTC
CDR3 protein: CASSRRQGAMETQYF

D gene: .
J gene: TRBJ2-2
clone size: .
V gene: TRBV2
CDR3 DNA: TGTGCCAGCAGTGCAACGGGGGGCGGCACCGGGGAGCTGTTTTTT
CDR3 protein: CASSATGGGTGELFF

D gene: TRBD2
J gene: TRBJ2-1
clone size: .
V gene: TRBV10-3
CDR3 DNA: TGTGCCACCGGGGGGAGCAGCGGTGAGCAGTTCTTC
CDR3 protein: CATGGSSGEQFF

D gene: .
J gene: TRBJ2-5
clone size: .
V gene: TRBV7-9
CDR3 DNA: TGTGCCAGCAGCTCCATGACAGGACAAGAGACCCAGTACTTC
CDR3 protein: CASSSMTGQETQYF

D gene: TRBD2
J gene: TRBJ2-7
clone size: .
V gene: TRBV9
CDR3 DNA: TGTGCCAGCAGCGTCGGACTAGCGGGAGCTTTCGGTAACTACGAGCAGTACTTC
CDR3 protein: CASSVGLAGAFGNYEQYF

D gene: TRBD2
J gene: TRBJ2-5
clone size: .
V gene: TRBV7-2
CDR3 DNA: TGTGCCAGCAGCTTAGGACTAGCGGGAGTAAAACAAGAGACCCAGTACTTC
CDR3 protein: CASSLGLAGVKQETQYF

D gene: TRBD2
J gene: TRBJ2-7
clone size: .
V gene: TRBV27
CDR3 DNA: TGTGCCAGCAGTCCCGAGACTAGCGGGAGACGCGAGCAGTACTTC
CDR3 protein: CASSPETSGRREQYF

D gene: .
J gene: TRBJ1-4
clone size: .
V gene: TRBV27
CDR3 DNA: TGTGCCAGCAGTCCAGCGGGTCGAGAAAAACTGTTTTTT
CDR3 protein: CASSPAGREKLFF

D gene: .
J gene: TRBJ2-1
clone size: .
V gene: TRBV9
CDR3 DNA: TGTGCCAGCAGCGTAGGATCGGGCTACAATGAGCAGTTCTTC
CDR3 protein: CASSVGSGYNEQFF

D gene: .
J gene: TRBJ1-1
clone size: few
V gene: TRBV15
CDR3 DNA: TGTGCCACCAGCAGAGTCGCAGGCCAAGGGAACACTGAAGCTTTCTTT
CDR3 protein: CATSRVAGQGNTEAFF

D gene: TRBD2
J gene: TRBJ2-1
clone size: few
V gene: TRBV19
CDR3 DNA: TGTGCCAGTAGTATGAGGCGACTAGCGGAACCTGCCAATGAGCAGTTCTTC
CDR3 protein: CASSMRRLAEPANEQFF

D gene: .
J gene: TRBJ1-4
clone size: few
V gene: TRBV30
CDR3 DNA: TGTGCCTGCGCGGGGGTAAGGGGTAATGAAAAACTGTTTTTT
CDR3 protein: CACAGVRGNEKLFF

D gene: .
J gene: TRBJ2-7
clone size: few
V gene: TRBV11-2
CDR3 DNA: TGTGCCAGCAGCTTTAGGCCTACTGACTACGAGCAGTACTTC
CDR3 protein: CASSFRPTDYEQYF

D gene: TRBD1
J gene: TRBJ1-6
clone size: few
V gene: TRBV7-9
CDR3 DNA: TGTGCCAGCAGCTTACAGACAGGGAGTTTGAATTCACCCCTCCACTTT
CDR3 protein: CASSLQTGSLNSPLHF

D gene: .
J gene: TRBJ1-1
clone size: few
V gene: TRBV29-1
CDR3 DNA: TGCAGCGTTGAAGATCGTTCGGGGGCTGAAGCTTTCTTT
CDR3 protein: CSVEDRSGAEAFF

D gene: .
J gene: TRBJ2-7
clone size: .
V gene: TRBV6-6
CDR3 DNA: TGTGCCAGCAGAAGACAGGTAACCGGCCTCGAGCAGTACTTC
CDR3 protein: CASRRQVTGLEQYF

D gene: TRBD1
J gene: TRBJ1-5
clone size: .
V gene: TRBV4-2
CDR3 DNA: TGTGCCAGCAGCCAGCTCGACAGGGAGCGTCAGCCCCAGCATTTT
CDR3 protein: CASSQLDRERQPQHF

D gene: .
J gene: TRBJ1-1
clone size: .
V gene: TRBV14
CDR3 DNA: TGTGCCAGCAGCCAAGGGACAGCTGAAGCTTTCTTT
CDR3 protein: CASSQGTAEAFF